The 28 T cell receptor beta chains below all came from one sample that was sequenced in a study of post-analysis software for immune sequencing data. General study points: Patients used about five TRBV segments, including TRBV5-6, TRBV5-1 and TRBV20-1, more often than controls.

Prepared TCR beta cDNA libraries contained unique molecular identifiers. TCRdb called the PCR reads again in MiXCR, with one record for every CDR3 protein. Of hundreds of thousands of distinct CDR3 sequences listed, approximately 46% are singletons. These receptors have no identified antigens. Sequencing used blood. Receptor source: a girl between 5 and 17 years old with multiple sclerosis.

As regards this clonotype: A single base separates this from a much larger clone, so it may be a read error. This sequence joins TRBV7-9 and TRBJ2-1; TRBD2 matches 11 bases. Germline V gene sequence: CDR1 SEHNR, CDR2 FQNEAQ (reference sequence). There are 18 residues in the CDR3. The chain's CDR3 is CAGSLVTSGGRPYNEQFF. CDR3 DNA sequence: TGTGCCGGCAGCTTAGTAACTAGCGGGGGCCGACCCTACAATGAGCAGTTCTTC. The full variable domain, its missing parts supplied by reference TRBV7-9 and TRBJ2-1, is DTGVSQNPRHKITKRGQNVTFRCDPISEHNRLYWYRQTLGQGPEFLTYFQNEAQLEKSRLLSDRFSAERPKGSFSTLEIQRTEQGDSAMYLCAGSLVTSGGRPYNEQFFGPGTRLTVL.

Turning to this clonotype: One end of the junction does not line up with germline, which may come from a read error. J is TRBJ1-2 and V is TRBV11-2; tentative D call: TRBD1 (5 bases). CDR3 length: 12 amino acids. Germline values: CDR1 SGHAT, CDR2 FQNNGV. This chain's CDR3 is CASSPDSYGFTF. The CDR3, as DNA: TGTGCCAGCAGCCCCGACAGCTATGGCTTCACCTTC. The whole variable domain, filled in from reference TRBV11-2 and TRBJ1-2, reads EAGVAQSPRYKIIEKRQSVAFWCNPISGHATLYWYQQILGQGPKLLIQFQNNGVVDDSQLPKDRFSAERLKGVDSTLKIQPAKLEDSAVYLCASSPDSYGFTFGSGTRLTVV.

This clonotype was picked up a small number of times. The gene calls are TRBV12-3 or TRBV12-4 and TRBJ2-1; 14 nucleotides line up with TRBD2. Losses at the gene ends were 7 bases for V and 5 bases for J; bases not matched to a gene: 22. The CDR3 has 21 amino acids. Here the CDR3 DNA reads TGTGCCAGCACCTGGGACAGGGGTCTGACTAGCGGGAGGGCCGACGACAATGAGCAGTTCTTC. It specifies CASTWDRGLTSGRADDNEQFF.

This clonotype was counted a few times. The chain is built from TRBV28 and TRBJ2-7, with a possible D match to TRBD1 (5 bases). Trimming stripped 2 bases from V and 0 bases from J, with 11 bases between. The CDR3 has 15 residues. The V gene's germline CDR1 is MDHEN and CDR2 SYDVKM. The CDR3 sequence is CASSLGAGISYEQYF. Here the CDR3 DNA reads TGTGCCAGCAGTTTAGGGGCAGGGATCTCCTACGAGCAGTACTTC.

In regard to this clonotype: Sequence at one end of the junction differs from germline and may be a read error. The CDR3 protein is CVSERDPGGEQFF. The CDR3 region has the DNA TGTGTCAGCGAAAGGGACCCAGGTGGTGAGCAGTTCTTC. J is TRBJ2-1 and V is TRBV25-1, with D tentatively TRBD1 or TRBD2 (5 bases each). The CDR3 loop spans 13 amino acids. Germline V CDR1 and CDR2: MGHDK, SYGVNS.

The chain combines TRBV29-1 with TRBJ2-4; perhaps D is TRBD1 or TRBD2 (5 bases each). The end of the DNA aligns better with TRBJ2-7, so the J call may be wrong. The CDR3 has 15 residues. Germline assignment: CDR1 SQVTM and CDR2 ANQGSEA. In DNA form, the CDR3 reads TGCAGCGTCCTTCCTTTGGCTAGCTGGGGCCACGAGCAGTACTTC. This encodes CSVLPLASWGHEQYF.

There are a few counts of this clonotype. The rearrangement links TRBV7-3 to TRBJ2-3; 9 nucleotides line up with TRBD1. Germline-derived CDR1 and CDR2 are SGHTA and FQGTGA. The ends lost 6 bases at V and 5 bases at J; junction bases unmatched: 9. The CDR3 runs to 15 residues. CDR3 coding DNA: TGTGCCAGCAGTTCAACAGGGGGCGAATTAGATACGCAGTATTTT. Its translation: CASSSTGGELDTQYF.

Only a few counts were recorded for this clonotype. This chain joins TRBV2 and TRBJ2-4; no definite D call. V shed 8 bases and J shed 0 bases, with 2 bases lying between them. CDR1 is SNHLY, CDR2 FYNNEI, per germline. The CDR3 totals 11 residues. The CDR3 bases are TGTGCCAGCGTAGCCAAAAACATTCAGTACTTC. It codes for CASVAKNIQYF.

The chain uses TRBV29-1 and TRBJ1-6; no definite D call. The germline gives CDR1 SQVTM, CDR2 ANQGSEA. Trimming removed 5 bases from V and 6 bases from J, with 11 bases in between. This CDR3 region has 13 residues. The DNA of the CDR3 is TGCAGCGTTAGCGAGGGAAGTAATTCACCCCTCCACTTT. As protein: CSVSEGSNSPLHF.

The chain carries TRBV20-1 and TRBJ2-5; D remains ambiguous. Trimming took 6 bases from V and 1 from J, leaving 9 bases between them. In germline, CDR1 is DFQATT, CDR2 SNEGSKA (reference sequence). CDR3 length equals 12 residues. The CDR3 sequence: CSATWRQETQYF. DNA of the CDR3: TGCAGTGCCACCTGGCGCCAAGAGACCCAGTACTTC.

The gene calls are TRBV4-2 and TRBJ2-3; D possibly corresponds to TRBD2 (6 bases). CDR3 size: 15 residues. CDR1 LGHNA and CDR2 YNFKEQ come from the germline V gene. Trimming removed 5 bases from V and 2 bases from J, with 14 bases in between. The CDR3 DNA is TGTGCCAGCAGCGTACCGGGACTGGTCACAGATACGCAGTATTTT. Its translation: CASSVPGLVTDTQYF.

This chain joins TRBV25-1 and TRBJ2-5, with 8 bases identical to TRBD1. Trimming at V came to 5 bases and at J to 2 bases, leaving 7 bases not matched to a gene. This CDR3 has 15 residues. Germline V gives CDR1 MGHDK, CDR2 SYGVNS. The CDR3 DNA follows: TGTGCCAGCAGTACGGCTACAGGGGGGCAAGAGACCCAGTACTTC. Residues: CASSTATGGQETQYF. Full variable domain (outside the CDR3, taken from reference TRBV25-1 and TRBJ2-5): EADIYQTPRYLVIGTGKKITLECSQTMGHDKMYWYQQDPGMELHLIHYSYGVNSTEKGDLSSESTVSRIRTEHFPLTLESARPSHTSQYLCASSTATGGQETQYFGPGTRLLVL.

The chain employs TRBV7-3 and TRBJ2-1; 11 bases align to TRBD2. Germline V gene lookup returns CDR1 SGHTA and CDR2 FQGTGA. V trimming: 2 bases; J trimming: 2 bases; junction bases outside the gene matches: 5. The CDR3 is 17 amino acids. The CDR3 reads CASSLHSGLAAYNEQFF. CDR3 bases: TGTGCCAGCAGCTTACATTCGGGACTAGCGGCCTACAATGAGCAGTTCTTC.

The gene calls are TRBV20-1 and TRBJ2-3; the match to TRBD2 covers 7 bases. CDR1 and CDR2 from the germline V gene are DFQATT and SNEGSKA (reference sequence). V shed 6 bases, J shed 7 bases, and the junction held 10 bases outside the gene matches. The CDR3 loop spans 13 amino acids. CDR3 in amino acids: CSARRAGRNTQYF. The CDR3 DNA reads as TGCAGTGCCCGGCGAGCGGGACGGAATACGCAGTATTTT.

This clonotype was found a few times. The rearrangement links TRBV5-1 to TRBJ1-4; D is unresolved. Germline V gene lookup returns CDR1 SGHRS and CDR2 YFSETQ. The CDR3 extends over 14 amino acids. Trimming took 6 bases from V and 0 from J, leaving 9 bases between them. CDR3 amino acids: CASTRETTNEKLFF. The CDR3 nucleotides read TGCGCCAGCACTAGGGAAACAACTAATGAAAAACTGTTTTTT.

In its sample, this clonotype was seen a few times. The chain carries TRBV29-1 and TRBJ2-5; unclear D gene. V shed 3 bases and J shed 5 bases, with 13 bases lying between them. Per germline, CDR1 SQVTM and CDR2 ANQGSEA. There are 13 residues in the CDR3. CDR3 nucleotide sequence: TGCAGCGTTGAGACATTCTCCGGGGAGACCCAGTACTTC. This translates into CSVETFSGETQYF.

The CDR3 here is CASSSTSGRARDYEQYF. The CDR3, as DNA: TGTGCCAGCAGTTCGACTAGCGGGAGGGCCCGTGACTACGAGCAGTACTTC. The chain couples TRBV7-9 to TRBJ2-7; 14 nucleotides line up with TRBD2. The CDR3 length is 17 residues. Germline CDR1 and CDR2: SEHNR and FQNEAQ (reference sequence). Trimming cost V 6 bases and J 3 bases; bases outside gene matches: 10.

This chain connects TRBV28 to TRBJ2-1; possibly TRBD2 for D (6 bases). This CDR3 region has 15 residues. The V and J ends lost 8 bases and 8 bases respectively, with 22 bases between them. Per germline, CDR1 MDHEN and CDR2 SYDVKM. Here the CDR3 reads CASFGWRARPDEQFF. The CDR3 coding sequence is TGTGCCAGCTTCGGATGGAGGGCCCGTCCCGATGAGCAGTTCTTC.

V is TRBV6-5 and J is TRBJ2-3; D is undetermined. Germline CDR1 and CDR2: MNHEY and SVGAGI. CDR3 length: 14 amino acids. The V end lost 7 bases, the J end lost 4 bases, and 15 bases lay between the germline ends. The CDR3 DNA reads TGTGCCAGCAACCCCAAGGGTGATTCAGATACGCAGTATTTT. Protein: CASNPKGDSDTQYF.

The rearrangement links TRBV5-1 to TRBJ2-3; perhaps TRBD1 as D (6 bases). Germline CDR1 reads SGHRS; CDR2 reads YFSETQ. CDR3 length: 15 residues. The ends were cut back, 0 bases at V and 4 bases at J, with 12 bases in the middle. This chain's CDR3 is CASSLVAGAADTQYF. In nucleotides, the CDR3 is TGCGCCAGCAGCTTGGTCGCAGGGGCTGCAGATACGCAGTATTTT.

The chain is built from TRBV10-3 and TRBJ2-1; D is possibly TRBD2 (6 bases). From germline, CDR1 is ENHRY and CDR2 SYGVKD. V lost 3 bases, J lost 11 bases, and 17 bases lay in between. The CDR3 has 14 residues. The CDR3 DNA is TGTGCCATCAGTGAACCCCCCTTGGGGGGTCAGCAGTTCTTC. Protein: CAISEPPLGGQQFF.

This clonotype was found a few times. The chain combines TRBV29-1 with TRBJ1-5; TRBD1 matches 9 bases. Germline CDR1 is SQVTM and CDR2 is ANQGSEA. Trimming at V came to 4 bases and at J to 7 bases, leaving 5 bases not matched to a gene. The CDR3 covers 13 residues. The CDR3 spells CSVAQGAGQPQHF. For the CDR3, the DNA is TGCAGCGTTGCACAGGGGGCAGGGCAGCCCCAGCATTTT. Together with reference TRBV29-1 and TRBJ1-5, the CDR3 gives the full variable domain: SAVISQKPSRDICQRGTSLTIQCQVDSQVTMMFWYRQQPGQSLTLIATANQGSEATYESGFVIDKFPISRPNLTFSTLTVSNMSPEDSSIYLCSVAQGAGQPQHFGDGTRLSIL.

In this sample, this clonotype turned up a few times. The chain carries TRBV20-1 and TRBJ2-1; 10 nucleotides agree with TRBD2. The V gene's germline CDR1 is DFQATT and CDR2 SNEGSKA (reference sequence). The CDR3 is 15 residues long. The J segment lost 4 bases and the V segment lost 3 bases, leaving 6 bases of the junction unmatched. The CDR3 spells CSASPTSGAYNEQFF. The CDR3 DNA follows: TGCAGTGCTAGTCCTACTAGCGGGGCTTACAATGAGCAGTTCTTC.

The chain employs TRBV4-1 and TRBJ2-3, with 13 bases that match TRBD2. The V segment lost 4 bases and the J segment 4 bases; nucleotides outside the gene matches: 2. This CDR3 spans 15 amino acids. Germline CDR1 reads MGHRA; CDR2 reads YSYEKL. CDR3 region: CASSRTSGSPDTQYF. CDR3 coding DNA: TGCGCCAGCAGCCGGACTAGCGGGAGCCCAGATACGCAGTATTTT.

This sequence joins TRBV27 and TRBJ2-1; 11 positions match TRBD2. Germline V gives CDR1 MNHEY, CDR2 SMNVEV (reference sequence). This CDR3 comprises 14 residues. Trimming at V came to 4 bases and at J to 9 bases, leaving 5 bases not matched to a gene. Here the CDR3 reads CASSSVAGGLEQFF. The DNA of the CDR3 is TGTGCCAGCAGTTCAGTAGCGGGAGGGCTTGAGCAGTTCTTC.

The genes are TRBV7-2 and TRBJ1-2, with 9 bases identical to TRBD1. The V gene's germline CDR1 is SGHTA and CDR2 FQGNSA. The CDR3 runs to 15 residues. Losses at the gene ends were 5 bases for V and 7 bases for J; bases not matched to a gene: 11. The DNA for the CDR3 is TGTGCCAGCAGCGGCCGGGACAGGGCGGTCGGTGGCTACACCTTC. It codes for CASSGRDRAVGGYTF. Full variable domain (remainder filled in from reference TRBV7-2 and TRBJ1-2): GAGVSQSPSNKVTEKGKDVELRCDPISGHTALYWYRQSLGQGLEFLIYFQGNSAPDKSGLPSDRFSAERTGGSVSTLTIQRTQQEDSAVYLCASSGRDRAVGGYTFGSGTRLTVV.

This chain uses TRBV14 with TRBJ2-5, with D possibly being TRBD1 (6 bases). With 1 base removed from V and 11 bases from J, the gap between germline ends came to 17 bases. This CDR3 has 14 amino acids. Germline V lookup: CDR1 SGHDN, CDR2 FVKESK. The CDR3 DNA reads as TGTGCCAGCAGCCAAGGGGTTTGGGACAATGAGCAGTACTTC. Translation: CASSQGVWDNEQYF.

The gene calls are TRBV7-2 and TRBJ2-1, with 11 bases identical to TRBD1. The V gene's germline CDR1 is SGHTA and CDR2 FQGNSA. The CDR3 has 17 residues. V shed 5 bases and J 2 bases; nucleotides not matched to a gene: 8. The CDR3: CASSPAWGQGAYNEQFF. The CDR3 DNA is TGTGCCAGCAGCCCAGCGTGGGGACAGGGGGCCTACAATGAGCAGTTCTTC.